The 4 T cell receptor beta chains given below trace back to one sample, sequenced in a study of radiotherapy plus CTLA-4 blockade in lung cancer. Assay: immunoSEQ multiplex PCR; the TCRdb copy retains only in-frame clones and omits some. In the table there are around 40,000 clones, approximately 68% of which are singletons. This specimen was peripheral blood, taken from a patient treated with radiotherapy plus ipilimumab. These receptors originate from a human donor with non-small cell lung cancer who had stable disease on radiotherapy plus ipilimumab.

This chain uses TRBV14 with TRBJ2-7, with D hard to call. The CDR3 extends over 13 amino acids. Germline lookup yields CDR1 SGHDN and CDR2 FVKESK. The V end was cut by 0 bases, the J end by 7 bases, with 10 bases between. CDR3 protein: CASSQDALTEQYF. The CDR3, as DNA: TGTGCCAGCAGCCAAGATGCCCTAACGGAGCAGTACTTC.

As for this clone: A far larger clone is only one base removed, so a read error is likely. The chain couples TRBV5-8 to TRBJ2-3, with D possibly TRBD2 on 6 matching bases. The CDR3 extends over 15 amino acids. Germline V gives CDR1 SGHTS, CDR2 YDEGEE. Trimming left V 0 bases short and J 4 bases short, with 12 bases between. This CDR3 is CASSLDWRGSDTQYF. The CDR3 nucleotides are TGTGCCAGCAGCTTGGATTGGCGGGGCTCAGATACGCAGTATTTT.

The chain uses TRBV23-1 and TRBJ2-7, with a weak D call TRBD2 (7 bases). TRBV23-1 is an ORF; its function is uncertain. There are 18 residues in the CDR3. V was pared by 0 bases and J by 2 bases, with 20 bases between. CDR3 coding DNA: TGCGCCAGCAGTCAATCCTATCTCCCGCGGGGGCGTCCCTACGAGCAGTACTTC. It encodes CASSQSYLPRGRPYEQYF.

The chain employs TRBV11-2 and TRBJ2-3; TRBD2 matches 7 bases. The CDR3 loop spans 14 amino acids. The junction had 8 bases not matched to a gene; V was cut back by 6 bases and J by 5 bases. Germline assignment: CDR1 SGHAT and CDR2 FQNNGV. The CDR3 nucleotides read TGTGCCAGCAGTTCCGTGGGGGGGGTAGATACGCAGTATTTT. Its protein product is CASSSVGGVDTQYF. Drawing the rest from reference TRBV11-2 and TRBJ2-3, the complete variable domain is EAGVAQSPRYKIIEKRQSVAFWCNPISGHATLYWYQQILGQGPKLLIQFQNNGVVDDSQLPKDRFSAERLKGVDSTLKIQPAKLEDSAVYLCASSSVGGVDTQYFGPGTRLTVL.